The clone carrying this T cell receptor (beta chain) has a handful of counts. V was pared by 3 bases and J by 6 bases, with 16 bases of the junction left unmatched. The CDR3 is made up of 18 amino acids. Germline-derived CDR1 and CDR2 are SNHLY and FYNNEI. This record belongs to a study of identical twins. TCRdb analysed the 5' RACE reads with MiXCR anew, one entry per CDR3 protein. This table holds approximately 700,000 distinct CDR3 sequences, 15% to 20% found once. This same sample was also part of a study on T cells expressing NK-cell markers.

This clonotype was obtained from a woman between 18 and 30 years old in good health. The sequenced sample consisted of PBMCs. The rearrangement uses TRBV2 and TRBJ2-1, with 8 nucleotides matching TRBD2. CDR3 protein: CASSDSGGRQTRVNEQFF. The CDR3 bases are TGTGCCAGCAGTGATTCAGGCGGGAGGCAAACCAGGGTCAATGAGCAGTTCTTC.